This T cell receptor (beta chain) was recorded in a study of T-cell memory formation after mild COVID-19. Turning to this clonotype: The antigen remains unidentified.

Sample barcodes and UMIs were carried by the TCR alpha and TCR beta cDNA libraries that 5'RACE generated with constant-segment primers. TCRdb independently ran MiXCR on the 5' RACE reads; one entry per CDR3 protein. The repertoire holds about 250,000 distinct CDR3 sequences, about 15% seen once, with approximately 3.5% in the top ten. General study results and limits: Clones contracting day 15 to 85 were balanced CD4/CD8; later expanders leaned CD4+. The study found contracting CD4+ clones mainly in CM and EM and contracting CD8+ clones in EMRA. SARS-CoV-2 specificity was not confirmed for second-wave clones peaking on day 37.

This CDR3 comprises 15 residues. Trimming took 5 bases from V and 2 from J, leaving 10 bases between them. Per the germline V gene, CDR1 is MNHEY and CDR2 is SVGEGT. The chain joins TRBV6-2 or TRBV6-3 to TRBJ2-6, with D unclear. This clonotype was sampled from a man between 18 and 29 years old who had mild COVID-19 (a few samples of this study predate the infection). Cell type and time point are not known. Specimen: PBMCs or a T cell subset sorted from them (not recorded which). This chain's CDR3 is CASSRLRPGANVLTF. The CDR3 coding sequence is TGTGCCAGCAGTCGACTGAGACCTGGGGCCAACGTCCTGACTTTC.